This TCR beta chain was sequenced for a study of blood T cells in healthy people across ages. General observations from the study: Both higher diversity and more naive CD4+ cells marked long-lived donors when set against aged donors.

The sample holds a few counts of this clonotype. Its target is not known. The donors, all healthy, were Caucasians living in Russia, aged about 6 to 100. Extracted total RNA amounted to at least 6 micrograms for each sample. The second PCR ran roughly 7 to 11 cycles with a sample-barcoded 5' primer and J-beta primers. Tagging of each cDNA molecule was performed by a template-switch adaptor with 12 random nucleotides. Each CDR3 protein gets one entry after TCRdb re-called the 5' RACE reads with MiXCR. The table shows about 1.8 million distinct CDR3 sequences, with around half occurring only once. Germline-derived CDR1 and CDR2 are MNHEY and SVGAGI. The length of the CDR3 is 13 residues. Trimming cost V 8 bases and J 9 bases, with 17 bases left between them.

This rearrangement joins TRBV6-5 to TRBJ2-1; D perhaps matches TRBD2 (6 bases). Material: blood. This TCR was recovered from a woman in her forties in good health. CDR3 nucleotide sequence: TGTGCCAGCTCGGGGGTTCGGGGAGGTGAGCAGTTCTTC. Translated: CASSGVRGGEQFF.